A single sample is the source of the 6 T cell receptor beta chains below, sequenced in a study of blood T cell repertoires in COVID-19. Repertoires were generated with immunoSEQ multiplex PCR, while TCRdb's copy carries only in-frame clones and drops some. This table has roughly 160,000 clones, around 84% appearing once. Sequencing input: peripheral blood. Receptors originate from a man aged 45-65 years with active or convalescent COVID-19.

This chain joins TRBV5-1 and TRBJ2-1; possible D gene TRBD2, 7 bases. Germline CDR1 is SGHRS and CDR2 is YFSETQ. The germline V and J ends were trimmed by 4 bases and 1 base, with 12 bases remaining between them. CDR3 length: 15 residues. CDR3 protein: CASSLQGGSYNEQFF. CDR3 DNA sequence: TGCGCCAGCAGCCTACAGGGAGGGTCCTACAATGAGCAGTTCTTC. Full variable domain (missing parts from reference TRBV5-1 and TRBJ2-1): KAGVTQTPRYLIKTRGQQVTLSCSPISGHRSVSWYQQTPGQGLQFLFEYFSETQRNKGNFPGRFSGRQFSNSRSEMNVSTLELGDSALYLCASSLQGGSYNEQFFGPGTRLTVL.

The chain is built from TRBV6-1 and TRBJ1-4, with no clear D. The germline CDR1 and CDR2 sequences are MNHNS and SASEGT. The CDR3 is 16 amino acids. Trimming took 4 bases from V and 4 from J, leaving 16 bases between them. CDR3 bases: TGTGCCAGCAGTGTGTGGGTGGGGAGCCTTAATGAAAAACTGTTTTTT. This translates into CASSVWVGSLNEKLFF.

With respect to this clone: The junction and the germline gene differ at one end; a read error may be behind it. The CDR3 is CASSVAGGQLETQYF. For the CDR3, the DNA is TGTGCCAGCAGCGTAGCGGGGGGGCAGTTAGAGACCCAGTACTTC. V usage is TRBV7-6 and J usage is TRBJ2-5, with TRBD2 identical over 11 bases. The CDR3 extends over 15 amino acids. The germline V gene has CDR1 SGHVS and CDR2 FNYEAQ.

V usage is TRBV10-3 and J usage is TRBJ2-2, with 9 bases identical to TRBD1. The CDR3 spans 16 residues. V lost 10 bases and J lost 4; bases outside the gene matches: 13. Germline V gene lookup returns CDR1 ENHRY and CDR2 SYGVKD. The CDR3 protein is CATRDTTGGATGELFF. Here the CDR3 DNA reads TGTGCCACTAGGGATACGACAGGGGGTGCCACCGGGGAGCTGTTTTTT.

This chain uses TRBV18 with TRBJ2-3; tentative D call: TRBD1 (5 bases). The germline V gene has CDR1 KGHSH and CDR2 LQKENI. CDR3 length: 16 residues. V was clipped by 1 base and J by 1 base, with 12 bases between them. CDR3 amino acids: CASSPRSGRGTDTQYF. For the CDR3, the DNA is TGTGCCAGCTCACCACGGTCAGGCAGGGGCACAGATACGCAGTATTTT. The variable domain in full, completed from reference TRBV18 and TRBJ2-3, reads NAGVMQNPRHLVRRRGQEARLRCSPMKGHSHVYWYRQLPEEGLKFMVYLQKENIIDESGMPKERFSAEFPKEGPSILRIQQVVRGDSAAYFCASSPRSGRGTDTQYFGPGTRLTVL.

V is TRBV5-1 and J is TRBJ2-5, with TRBD1 as a possible D gene (5 bases). The CDR3 is 13 residues long. The V gene's germline CDR1 is SGHRS and CDR2 YFSETQ. V dropped 2 bases and J dropped 4 bases, with 9 bases sitting between them. The CDR3 sequence: CASSFQGIETQYF. The CDR3 DNA follows: TGCGCCAGCAGCTTCCAGGGCATAGAGACCCAGTACTTC. Complete variable domain (other parts from reference TRBV5-1 and TRBJ2-5): KAGVTQTPRYLIKTRGQQVTLSCSPISGHRSVSWYQQTPGQGLQFLFEYFSETQRNKGNFPGRFSGRQFSNSRSEMNVSTLELGDSALYLCASSFQGIETQYFGPGTRLLVL.